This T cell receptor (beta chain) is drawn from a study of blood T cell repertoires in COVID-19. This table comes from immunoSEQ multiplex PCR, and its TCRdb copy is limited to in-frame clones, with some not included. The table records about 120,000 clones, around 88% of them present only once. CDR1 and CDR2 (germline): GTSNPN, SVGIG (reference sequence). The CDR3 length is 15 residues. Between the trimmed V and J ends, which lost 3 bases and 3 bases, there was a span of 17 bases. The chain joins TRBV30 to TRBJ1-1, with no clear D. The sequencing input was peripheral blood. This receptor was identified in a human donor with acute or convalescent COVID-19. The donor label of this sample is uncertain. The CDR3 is CAWRGGPDGHTEAFF. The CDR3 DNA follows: TGTGCCTGGAGGGGTGGCCCGGATGGGCACACTGAAGCTTTCTTT.